A single sample gave rise to the 15 T cell receptor beta chains below, sequenced in a study of blood T cell repertoires in COVID-19. The assay was immunoSEQ multiplex PCR, and TCRdb's table has in-frame clones only and misses some. The sample holds about 89,000 clones, 60% to 80% seen once. The sequencing sample was made of peripheral blood. Every receptor here comes from a woman aged 80 or over with acute or convalescent COVID-19.

The chain couples TRBV9 to TRBJ2-7; TRBD1 agrees at 7 bases. The CDR3 is 14 amino acids. Germline V gene data show CDR1 as SGDLS and CDR2 as YYNGEE. The V segment lost 4 bases and the J segment 0 bases; nucleotides outside the gene matches: 4. Here the CDR3 DNA reads TGTGCCAGCAGCTGGGACAGCTTCTCCTACGAGCAGTACTTC. It encodes CASSWDSFSYEQYF.

The chain links TRBV6-2 or TRBV6-3 to TRBJ1-1, with 11 bases matching TRBD1. The trim removed 6 bases at V and 3 bases at J, leaving 9 bases unmatched. CDR1 MNHEY and CDR2 SVGEGT come from the germline V gene. The CDR3 contains 16 residues. The CDR3 is CASSTGTGGFDTEAFF. The CDR3 bases are TGTGCCAGCAGCACCGGGACAGGGGGGTTTGACACTGAAGCTTTCTTT.

The rearrangement joins TRBV24-1 to TRBJ2-3, with TRBD1 matching over 7 bases. J gave up 5 bases and V 3 bases, and 7 bases lay outside the gene matches. Germline lookup yields CDR1 KGHDR and CDR2 SFDVKD. The CDR3 is made up of 15 amino acids. The CDR3 protein is CATSDKGGAGDTQYF. CDR3 DNA sequence: TGTGCCACCAGTGATAAAGGGGGCGCCGGAGATACGCAGTATTTT.

The rearrangement links TRBV4-1 to TRBJ2-3; the D is unclear. Germline CDR1 MGHRA, CDR2 YSYEKL. This CDR3 has 15 residues. V lost 1 base and J 6 bases, leaving 14 bases between the germline ends. CDR3 bases: TGCGCCAGCAGCCAAGGGCAGGTTCAATTCGATACGCAGTATTTT. Its translation is CASSQGQVQFDTQYF.

This clone is a singleton in its sample. The chain is built from TRBV5-1 and TRBJ1-2; a weak D match, TRBD1 (6 bases). This CDR3 spans 13 amino acids. Germline values: CDR1 SGHRS, CDR2 YFSETQ. V lost 0 bases and J lost 6, with 9 bases in between. In DNA, the CDR3 is TGCGCCAGCAGCTTGGGGGCAGGGGATGGCTACACCTTC. This gives the protein CASSLGAGDGYTF.

The V and J genes are TRBV29-1 and TRBJ2-1; 7 bases agree with TRBD2. Trimming took 3 bases from V and 7 from J; bases not matched to a gene: 15. This CDR3 is 16 amino acids long. Germline loops: CDR1 SQVTM, CDR2 ANQGSEA. The CDR3 DNA reads TGCAGCGTTGACGGGAACGGGGTAGCGGGTTTTAATGAGCAGTTCTTC. Protein product: CSVDGNGVAGFNEQFF.

The chain combines TRBV6-2 or TRBV6-3 with TRBJ1-2; TRBD1 matches 9 bases. Trimming cost V 4 bases and J 4 bases; bases outside gene matches: 7. Germline V gives CDR1 MNHEY, CDR2 SVGEGT. The CDR3 is made up of 15 amino acids. In DNA form, the CDR3 reads TGTGCCAGCAGTTCAACGGGACAGGGAGTCTATGGCTACACCTTC. Translation gives CASSSTGQGVYGYTF.

This rearrangement joins TRBV19 to TRBJ1-2; D is undetermined. Germline CDR1 is LNHDA and CDR2 is SQIVND (reference sequence). V lost 3 bases, J lost 4 bases, and 9 bases lay in between. There are 13 residues in the CDR3. CDR3 region: CASSIDDTYGYTF. CDR3 nucleotides: TGTGCCAGTAGTATTGACGACACCTATGGCTACACCTTC. The variable domain in full, with the rest retrieved from reference TRBV19 and TRBJ1-2, is DGGITQSPKYLFRKEGQNVTLSCEQNLNHDAMYWYRQDPGQGLRLIYYSQIVNDFQKGDIAEGYSVSREKKESFPLTVTSAQKNPTAFYLCASSIDDTYGYTFGSGTRLTVV.

V and J are TRBV6-6 and TRBJ1-1; TRBD1 might be the D (6 bases). The V gene's germline CDR1 is MNHNY and CDR2 SVGAGI (reference sequence). This CDR3 spans 16 amino acids. Trimming took 6 bases from V and 1 from J, leaving 18 bases between them. CDR3 amino acids: CASRPAPQGSNTEAFF. The CDR3 nucleotides are TGTGCCAGCAGGCCAGCCCCACAGGGCTCGAACACTGAAGCTTTCTTT.

V gene TRBV2 combines with J gene TRBJ2-7; TRBD2 might be the D (5 bases). V shed 5 bases and J shed 0 bases, with 14 bases lying between them. Germline V CDR1 and CDR2: SNHLY, FYNNEI. The CDR3 consists of 15 residues. The CDR3 sequence is CASSRGRLSSYEQYF. The CDR3 nucleotides are TGTGCCAGCAGTCGGGGTAGGCTCAGCTCCTACGAGCAGTACTTC. The variable domain in full, with the rest retrieved from reference TRBV2 and TRBJ2-7, is EPEVTQTPSHQVTQMGQEVILRCVPISNHLYFYWYRQILGQKVEFLVSFYNNEISEKSEIFDDQFSVERPDGSNFTLKIRSTKLEDSAMYFCASSRGRLSSYEQYFGPGTRLTVT.

The count of this clone is one. The rearrangement joins TRBV4-3 to TRBJ2-3; 7 bases are shared with TRBD2. CDR3 length: 17 residues. The ends lost 0 bases at V and 4 bases at J; junction bases unmatched: 10. Germline V gives CDR1 LGHNA, CDR2 YSLEER. CDR3 bases: TGCGCCAGCAGCCAAGATGTTAGTGCGGGGGAGGCAGATACGCAGTATTTT. Protein sequence: CASSQDVSAGEADTQYF.

This sequence joins TRBV7-2 and TRBJ1-2, with 10 nucleotides matching TRBD1. Germline CDR1 and CDR2: SGHTA and FQGNSA. The CDR3 has 16 residues. After removal of 1 base from V and 4 bases from J, the junction contained 6 bases not matched to a gene. The CDR3 DNA reads as TGTGCCAGCAGCTTAGTGGGGGGACAGGGGCTCTATGGCTACACCTTC. Protein product: CASSLVGGQGLYGYTF.

This sequence joins TRBV27 and TRBJ1-1, with a possible D match to TRBD1 (5 bases). Trimming cost V 7 bases and J 11 bases, with 20 bases left between them. The CDR3 is 13 amino acids. The germline gives CDR1 MNHEY, CDR2 SMNVEV (reference sequence). The CDR3 loop reads CASKLGLLGGAFF. The CDR3 nucleotides are TGTGCCAGCAAGCTAGGGCTTCTCGGGGGGGCTTTCTTT.

The chain couples TRBV18 to TRBJ2-1, with D unresolved. Trimming cost V 0 bases and J 6 bases, with 6 bases left between them. Per germline, CDR1 KGHSH and CDR2 LQKENI. The CDR3 loop spans 13 amino acids. CDR3 coding DNA: TGTGCCAGCTCACCACCTCCCTCCAATGAGCAGTTCTTC. Its translation is CASSPPPSNEQFF.

The gene calls are TRBV5-1 and TRBJ2-2; D uncertain. V was shortened by 4 bases and J by 0 bases, with 13 bases between the two germline ends. Germline-derived CDR1 and CDR2 are SGHRS and YFSETQ. The CDR3 spans 16 residues. This CDR3 reads CASSLGNIANTGELFF. CDR3 nucleotide sequence: TGCGCCAGCAGCCTGGGTAACATCGCGAACACCGGGGAGCTGTTTTTT.